This is a list of T cell receptor beta chains from one sample in a study of OX40 agonist ivuxolimab in advanced cancers. Libraries were prepared by immunoSEQ multiplex PCR; TCRdb keeps only in-frame clonotypes and omits some of them. The table includes tens of thousands of clones, over 75% detected once. The specimen was CD4+ or CD8+ T cells sorted from blood, collected in a trial of the OX40 agonist ivuxolimab. The origin of the receptors is an adult with an advanced solid tumor such as melanoma, head and neck, liver or kidney cancer. CDR3s include the opening cysteine and the closing phenylalanine or tryptophan. The D gene is left open where the match is weak. Only some rows state a clone size, as once, few, many or a class for expanded clones.

clone size	V gene	D gene	J gene	CDR3 DNA	CDR3 protein
-	TRBV4-3	-	TRBJ2-3	TGCGCCAGCAGCCAAGCAGGGTCTAGCACAGATACGCAGTATTTT	CASSQAGSSTDTQYF
-	TRBV7-9	TRBD2	TRBJ2-5	TGTGCCAGCAGCCTTGGGCAACTAGCGGGGCCCCAAGAGACCCAGTACTTC	CASSLGQLAGPQETQYF
-	TRBV9	-	TRBJ2-7	TGTGCCAGCAGCGTCGGACCATCCTACGAGCAGTACTTC	CASSVGPSYEQYF
-	TRBV2	-	TRBJ2-5	TGTGCCAGCAGTCCAACAGGGAAGCGAGAGACCCAGTACTTC	CASSPTGKRETQYF
once	TRBV5-1	-	TRBJ2-2	TGCGCCAGCAGCTTAGACCGGGGCGGTTGGAACACCGGGGAGCTGTTTTTT	CASSLDRGGWNTGELFF
once	TRBV19	-	TRBJ1-4	TGTGCCACCCAGGGCACGGAGGATGAAAAACTGTTTTTT	CATQGTEDEKLFF
once	TRBV2	-	TRBJ2-5	TGTGCCTTAGCTGGGGGATGGGAGACCCAGTACTTC	CALAGGWETQYF
medium-sized	TRBV23-1	-	TRBJ1-1	TGCGCCAGCACCCTGAATGAAGCTTTCTTT	CASTLNEAFF
once	TRBV28	TRBD1	TRBJ2-2	TGTGCCAGCAGTTTGACAGGGGGCATCACCGGGGAGCTGTTTTTT	CASSLTGGITGELFF
-	TRBV6-4	-	TRBJ1-2	TGTGCCAGCAGTCCGGGACCCCGTACCCTGAACTATGGCTACACCTTC	CASSPGPRTLNYGYTF
-	TRBV5-5	TRBD2	TRBJ2-7	TGTGCCAGCAGCTCTGGACTAGGGGACGAGCAGTACTTC	CASSSGLGDEQYF
-	TRBV28	-	TRBJ1-5	TGTGCCAGCAGTTTATCCGGGACCCGCAATCAGCCCCAGCATTTT	CASSLSGTRNQPQHF
medium-sized	TRBV5-4	TRBD2	TRBJ2-5	TGTGCCAGCAGCGTGGAAAGGACGTCCCCGGGAGGGACCCAGTACTTC	CASSVERTSPGGTQYF
-	TRBV7-9	-	TRBJ2-3	TGTGCCAGCAGCATATCGCAGGGAACTAGCACAGATACGCAGTATTTT	CASSISQGTSTDTQYF
-	TRBV5-1	TRBD2	TRBJ2-1	TGCGCCAGCAGCTTTCTAGCGGGAGACAATGAGCAGTTCTTC	CASSFLAGDNEQFF
-	TRBV19	TRBD1	TRBJ2-1	TGTGCCAGTAGTCCACGACAGGGTGGGAATGAGCAGTTCTTC	CASSPRQGGNEQFF
-	TRBV10-3	-	TRBJ1-5	TGTGCCATCAGTGGTGGGGGCCCTCAGCCCCAGCATTTT	CAISGGGPQPQHF
-	TRBV5-1	TRBD1	TRBJ2-1	TGCGCCAGCACCCAGACAGGGTTCACTTACAATGAGCAGTTCTTC	CASTQTGFTYNEQFF
-	TRBV11-3	-	TRBJ1-1	TGTGCCAGCAGCTTAGGAACGGCTAAGGACACTGAAGCTTTCTTT	CASSLGTAKDTEAFF
once	TRBV7-2	TRBD2	TRBJ2-3	TGTGCCAGCAGCCCCCCGGGGGGGAGGACAGATACGCAGTATTTT	CASSPPGGRTDTQYF
-	TRBV28	-	TRBJ1-2	TGTGCCAGCAGCCCCCACGAAAAGTATGGCTACACCTTC	CASSPHEKYGYTF
-	TRBV18	-	TRBJ2-1	TGTGCCAGCTCACCAGTGGCAGGTTGGGGCAATGAGCAGTTCTTC	CASSPVAGWGNEQFF
-	TRBV11-3	TRBD2	TRBJ2-4	TGTGCCAGCAGCTCGTGGGGACTAGCGGAGCCTAGGGGCAAAAACATTCAGTACTTC	CASSSWGLAEPRGKNIQYF
-	TRBV7-3	TRBD2	TRBJ2-5	TGTGCCAGCAGCTTAGGAAGGCAGCGGGGGGCCGAAGAGACCCAGTACTTC	CASSLGRQRGAEETQYF
-	TRBV19	-	TRBJ1-1	TGTGCCAGTAAAATGAACGCTGAAGCTTTCTTT	CASKMNAEAFF
-	TRBV30	TRBD2	TRBJ2-5	TGTGCCTGGAGCCGGACTAGCGGGGGAATACAAGAGACCCAGTACTTC	CAWSRTSGGIQETQYF
many	TRBV7-9	-	TRBJ2-7	TGTGCCAGCAGCGTCACCGGGGTAACCTACGAGCAGTACTTC	CASSVTGVTYEQYF